The 17 T cell receptor beta chains given below trace back to one sample, sequenced in a study of molecular identifiers for immune sequencing clone quantification. Via MiXCR, TCRdb re-called the PCR reads, giving one row per CDR3 protein. The sample has approximately 630,000 distinct CDR3 sequences; about 25% are singletons. Material for sequencing was naive CD8+ T cells from blood, with Jurkat cell RNA spiked in. Subset here: FACS-sorted CD8+CD4-CCR7+CD45RA+ naive T cells. Receptors originate from a human donor in good health. Some libraries in this study had Jurkat cell RNA spiked in.

About this clonotype: With a much larger clone just one base away, this may be a read error. V and J are TRBV4-3 and TRBJ1-6, with D tentatively TRBD1 (5 bases). The CDR3 is 15 amino acids. The germline V gene encodes CDR1 LGHNA and CDR2 YSLEER. The CDR3 spells CASSQDYSFRGSLRF. The CDR3, as DNA: TGCGCCAGCAGCCAAGACTACTCTTTTCGGGGGTCCCTCCGCTTT.

Concerning this clonotype: A much larger clone differs from this one at a single base, so this may be a read error. This rearrangement joins TRBV4-1 to TRBJ2-7; perhaps TRBD1 as D (5 bases). Germline loops: CDR1 MGHRA, CDR2 YSYEKL. With 0 bases removed from V and 2 bases from J, the gap between germline ends came to 11 bases. This CDR3 region has 15 residues. As DNA, the CDR3 is TGCGCCAGCAGCCAAGACTTCCCAGGGCCCTACGAGCAGTACTTC. Its translation is CASSQDFPGPYEQYF.

This chain uses TRBV6-5 with TRBJ2-4; 7 bases map to TRBD2. V gave up 6 bases and J gave up 1 base; unmatched junction bases: 15. CDR1 is MNHEY, CDR2 SVGAGI, per germline. The CDR3 extends over 18 amino acids. CDR3 sequence: CASSPKHPGGSAKNIQYF. For the CDR3, the DNA is TGTGCCAGCAGCCCCAAACACCCGGGGGGTTCCGCCAAAAACATTCAGTACTTC.

This clonotype was observed at least ten times. This rearrangement joins TRBV4-2 to TRBJ1-1; D ambiguous. The V gene's germline CDR1 is LGHNA and CDR2 YNFKEQ. CDR3 size: 13 residues. Trimming left V 1 base short and J 1 base short, with 4 bases between. CDR3 nucleotides: TGTGCCAGCAGCCAAGTCCAGAACACTGAAGCTTTCTTT. Its translation is CASSQVQNTEAFF.

This clonotype has at least ten counts. The chain uses TRBV27 and TRBJ1-4; D is ambiguous. Trimming left V 2 bases short and J 5 bases short, with 12 bases between. Looked up from germline, CDR1 is MNHEY and CDR2 is SMNVEV (reference sequence). CDR3 length equals 15 residues. The CDR3 DNA reads as TGTGCCAGCAGTTTACAACTCTCACAGAATGAAAAACTGTTTTTT. This translates into CASSLQLSQNEKLFF.

At least ten counts were recorded for this clonotype. This chain connects TRBV9 to TRBJ1-2; 7 bases align to TRBD1. V shed 4 bases, J shed 3 bases, and the junction held 9 bases outside the gene matches. This CDR3 spans 15 amino acids. Germline assignment: CDR1 SGDLS and CDR2 YYNGEE. CDR3 coding DNA: TGTGCCAGCAGCCCCCCGAGGGGGCCCGACTATGGCTACACCTTC. Translation gives CASSPPRGPDYGYTF.

This clonotype showed up many times. The CDR3: CASGLVLGLAGELAGELFF. For the CDR3, the DNA is TGTGCTAGTGGTTTGGTACTGGGACTAGCGGGAGAGTTGGCCGGGGAGCTGTTTTTT. The V call is TRBV12-5, the J call TRBJ2-2, with 14 bases matching TRBD2. Trimming cost V 0 bases and J 6 bases; bases outside gene matches: 9. This CDR3 has 19 residues. Germline V gives CDR1 LGHNT, CDR2 FRNRAP.

This clonotype was seen only a few times. The V gene is TRBV29-1, the J gene TRBJ2-1; 14 nucleotides match TRBD2. V dropped 8 bases and J dropped 3; count of bases not matched to a gene: 9. In germline, CDR1 is SQVTM, CDR2 ANQGSEA. CDR3 length equals 16 residues. The CDR3 sequence: CSLVGLAGGLYNEQFF. DNA of the CDR3: TGCAGCCTTGTCGGACTAGCGGGGGGACTCTACAATGAGCAGTTCTTC.

This clonotype was counted a few times. This chain connects TRBV19 to TRBJ2-1; a weak D match, TRBD2 (5 bases). Deletions cut 1 base from V and 5 bases from J, with 21 bases between. The V gene's germline CDR1 is LNHDA and CDR2 SQIVND (reference sequence). This CDR3 comprises 18 residues. In nucleotides, the CDR3 is TGTGCCAGTAGTATAGGAGTTATTATCGGGGATTTAGACAATGAGCAGTTCTTC. Its protein product is CASSIGVIIGDLDNEQFF.

This clonotype was picked up many times. The rearrangement joins TRBV19 to TRBJ1-5; D is uncertain. V lost 3 bases, J lost 7 bases, and 13 bases lay in between. The CDR3 covers 14 residues. Germline V gene lookup returns CDR1 LNHDA and CDR2 SQIVND (reference sequence). In DNA, the CDR3 is TGTGCCAGTAGTATCAAAGGGCCGTGGCAGCCCCAGCATTTT. Translated, it gives CASSIKGPWQPQHF.

The table lists this clonotype with a few counts. This chain uses TRBV10-3 with TRBJ2-3, with a possible D match to TRBD1 (6 bases). V was pared by 3 bases and J by 5 bases, with 12 bases between. This CDR3 is 14 amino acids long. In germline, CDR1 is ENHRY, CDR2 SYGVKD. The CDR3 bases are TGTGCCATCAGTGACCCGCCAGGGGTAGATACGCAGTATTTT. Translated: CAISDPPGVDTQYF.

In this sample, this clonotype turned up a few times. This chain connects TRBV4-3 to TRBJ2-1; a possible D gene is TRBD1 (6 bases). Germline V gives CDR1 LGHNA, CDR2 YSLEER. With 0 bases removed from V and 5 bases from J, the gap between germline ends came to 11 bases. The CDR3 is 15 residues long. The CDR3 nucleotides are TGCGCCAGCAGCCAAGAGAGGACAGTGAACAATGAGCAGTTCTTC. This codes for CASSQERTVNNEQFF.

The V gene is TRBV5-1, the J gene TRBJ2-1; weak D call: TRBD2 (5 bases). CDR3 length: 17 amino acids. The germline gives CDR1 SGHRS, CDR2 YFSETQ. V dropped 0 bases and J dropped 10 bases, with 23 bases sitting between them. The CDR3 DNA sequence: TGCGCCAGCAGCTTGGATTTTCGGAAAGCTAGCACCGAAGAGCAGTTCTTC. Translating gives CASSLDFRKASTEEQFF.

This chain joins TRBV6-2 or TRBV6-3 and TRBJ1-1; 8 positions agree with TRBD1. The V gene's germline CDR1 is MNHEY and CDR2 SVGEGT. Trimming at V came to 6 bases and at J to 4 bases, leaving 7 bases not matched to a gene. This CDR3 region has 14 residues. The CDR3 sequence: CASSLTQGATEAFF. The CDR3, as DNA: TGTGCCAGCAGCCTAACGCAGGGGGCCACTGAAGCTTTCTTT.

This clonotype was seen ten or more times. This chain connects TRBV6-2 or TRBV6-3 to TRBJ2-7, with 9 bases lining up with TRBD1. CDR1 and CDR2 (germline): MNHEY, SVGEGT. V was clipped by 8 bases and J by 3 bases; unmatched bases: 5. This CDR3 spans 13 amino acids. The CDR3 bases are TGTGCCAGCCCCGACAGGGGGGACTACGAGCAGTACTTC. The encoded protein is CASPDRGDYEQYF.

This rearrangement joins TRBV19 to TRBJ1-6, with 7 bases aligning to TRBD1. After removal of 3 bases from V and 0 bases from J, the junction contained 2 bases not matched to a gene. This CDR3 is 16 amino acids long. Germline V lookup: CDR1 LNHDA, CDR2 SQIVND (reference sequence). Here the CDR3 reads CASSMGQRSYNSPLHF. The CDR3 DNA reads TGTGCCAGTAGTATGGGACAGCGCTCCTATAATTCACCCCTCCACTTT.

This clonotype was seen more than once but under ten times. The chain is built from TRBV10-2 and TRBJ1-2, with 8 bases matching TRBD1. J gave up 4 bases and V 0 bases, and 7 bases lay outside the gene matches. Germline V gives CDR1 WSHSY, CDR2 SAAADI. This CDR3 has 16 residues. The CDR3 sequence is CASSESYLGTGYGYTF. Written as DNA, the CDR3 is TGCGCCAGCAGTGAGTCCTACCTAGGGACAGGCTATGGCTACACCTTC.